This T cell receptor (beta chain) is drawn from a study of blood T cell repertoires in COVID-19. The wider study: Some COVID-19 samples were acute and others convalescent; all came from the United States, Italy and Spain.

This clone was detected only a few times. In the original analysis: Counts of nucleated cells, estimated from reference gene primer amplification, were obtained. This table comes from immunoSEQ multiplex PCR, and its TCRdb copy is limited to in-frame clones, with some not included. From that table come the V and J calls and clone size; the DNA was used to work out D and trimming. The repertoire holds about 45,000 clones, 90% to 95% seen once, with around 5% in the top ten. CDR3 length: 17 amino acids. Germline V gene sequence: CDR1 KGHDR, CDR2 SFDVKD. The trim removed 1 base at V and 0 bases at J, leaving 4 bases unmatched.

Sequenced input: peripheral blood. This chain uses TRBV24-1 with TRBJ2-1; 8 bases map to TRBD2. The clonotype originates from a human donor in a cohort sampled during active COVID-19. CDR3 sequence: CATSDFTSGSSYNEQFF. The CDR3 region has the DNA TGTGCCACCAGTGATTTCACAAGCGGGAGCTCCTACAATGAGCAGTTCTTC.